Each of the 21 T cell receptor beta chains below was sequenced from the same sample in a study of multiple sclerosis patients with progressive multifocal leukoencephalopathy (dated by TCRdb to between 2019 and 2020). According to the study, the label for this sample's time point signals: 5 to 6 months of natalizumab therapy. Interpreted using the paper, the treatment or condition label stands for: on natalizumab therapy at sampling. Libraries were prepared through the immunoSEQ multiplex PCR assay. TCRdb mirrors the immuneACCESS table, restricted to in-frame sequences. Some clones are absent from its copies; in checked studies, under half trace to an unresolved V gene, and the reason for the others is unknown. Counted in this sample were some 30,000 clones; nearly 90% of them appeared once. The top ten hold more than 1.3% of the sample. The input for sequencing was PBMCs, taken from a patient treated with natalizumab. The receptors shown here come from a human donor with multiple sclerosis.

The CDR3 nucleotides read TGTGCCAGTAGTATTGGGGGTTTAGATGTCCTGACTTTC. Translation: CASSIGGLDVLTF. The gene calls are TRBV19 and TRBJ2-6; either TRBD1 or TRBD2 may supply D (5 bases each). The germline V gene has CDR1 LNHDA and CDR2 SQIVND (reference sequence). V was clipped by 3 bases and J by 13 bases, with 13 bases between them. This CDR3 is built from 13 residues.

This chain connects TRBV6-4 to TRBJ1-1; D is uncertain. The CDR3 sequence is 13 residues long. CDR1 and CDR2 (germline): MRHNA, SNTAGT. Between the trimmed V and J ends, which lost 0 bases and 4 bases, there was a span of 6 bases. CDR3 amino acids: CASSDSGVTEAFF. The CDR3, as DNA: TGTGCCAGCAGTGACTCCGGGGTCACTGAAGCTTTCTTT.

This rearrangement joins TRBV4-1 to TRBJ2-5, with 9 bases identical to TRBD2. The J call is in doubt because the DNA end fits TRBJ2-7 better. The CDR3 has 17 amino acids. Germline CDR1 MGHRA, CDR2 YSYEKL. CDR3 loop: CASSQVPLVSGRYEQYF. The CDR3 nucleotides read TGCGCCAGCAGCCAAGTACCCCTAGTTAGCGGGAGATACGAGCAGTACTTC.

The chain combines TRBV2 with TRBJ2-7; TRBD2 matches at 15 bases. The V segment lost 5 bases and the J segment 1 base; nucleotides outside the gene matches: 6. The CDR3 loop spans 17 amino acids. Germline V CDR1 and CDR2: SNHLY, FYNNEI. The CDR3: CASSWTSGRAGSYEQYF. The DNA of the CDR3 is TGTGCCAGCAGTTGGACTAGCGGGAGGGCCGGTTCCTACGAGCAGTACTTC.

The chain recombines TRBV21-1 with TRBJ2-7; no check of the table's D call, TRBD2, against the DNA was made. TRBV21-1 is labeled a pseudogene. CDR3 size: 14 residues. CDR3 nucleotides: TGTGCCAGCCAGAGGGTGGTGGGCTCTTACGAGCAGTACTTC. Translated: CASQRVVGSYEQYF.

This clone was seen only once. The chain couples TRBV4-3 to TRBJ2-3; 8 bases fit TRBD2. CDR1 and CDR2 from the germline V gene are LGHNA and YSLEER. J was trimmed by 1 base and V by 3 bases; bases with no gene match: 6. The CDR3 loop spans 16 amino acids. CDR3 nucleotide sequence: TGCGCCAGCAGCCAGCAGAGAGCGGGAGGCACAGATACGCAGTATTTT. Translating it yields CASSQQRAGGTDTQYF.

V usage is TRBV6-1 and J usage is TRBJ1-1; D is ambiguous. The V gene lost 1 base and the J gene lost 5 bases, with 8 bases spanning the gap. The CDR3 spans 13 residues. The germline gives CDR1 MNHNS, CDR2 SASEGT. Here the CDR3 reads CASSEVGGTEAFF. CDR3 coding DNA: TGTGCCAGCAGTGAAGTCGGAGGAACTGAAGCTTTCTTT.

The rearrangement links TRBV19 to TRBJ2-1, with a weak D call TRBD1 (6 bases). V was clipped by 7 bases and J by 4 bases, with 17 bases between them. This CDR3 has 15 amino acids. Germline V gives CDR1 LNHDA, CDR2 SQIVND (reference sequence). CDR3 sequence: CASNPTGIPYNEQFF. The CDR3 coding sequence is TGTGCCAGTAATCCGACAGGCATTCCATACAATGAGCAGTTCTTC.

The chain carries TRBV5-1 and TRBJ2-1; 8 nucleotides line up with TRBD1. The germline gives CDR1 SGHRS, CDR2 YFSETQ. The CDR3 runs 13 residues. The junction had 1 base not matched to a gene; V was cut back by 2 bases and J by 6 bases. The CDR3 region has the DNA TGCGCCAGCAGCTTTGGACAGGGCAATGAGCAGTTCTTC. Protein sequence: CASSFGQGNEQFF.

The chain is built from TRBV28 and TRBJ2-6; either TRBD1 or TRBD2 may fit D (5 bases each). The V end was cut by 6 bases, the J end by 0 bases, with 15 bases between. The germline V gene encodes CDR1 MDHEN and CDR2 SYDVKM. The CDR3 runs to 17 residues. CDR3 amino acids: CASRPGPRSSGANVLTF. The CDR3, as DNA: TGTGCCAGCAGGCCGGGACCAAGGAGCTCTGGGGCCAACGTCCTGACTTTC.

CDR3: CASSLVMEAGEQFF. CDR3 nucleotides: TGCGCCAGCAGCTTGGTGATGGAGGCGGGGGAGCAGTTCTTC. This chain uses TRBV5-1 with TRBJ2-1; D perhaps matches TRBD2 (6 bases). Germline CDR1 SGHRS, CDR2 YFSETQ. Trimming left V 0 bases short and J 10 bases short, with 14 bases between. This CDR3 is built from 14 residues.

The V call is TRBV25-1, the J call TRBJ2-2, with TRBD1 identical over 7 bases. Germline trimming cut 5 bases from V and 6 bases from J; bases unmatched to any gene: 9. CDR1 MGHDK and CDR2 SYGVNS come from the germline V gene. The CDR3 sequence is 15 residues long. CDR3 protein: CASSPRQGRAGELFF. CDR3 DNA: TGTGCCAGCAGTCCCCGACAGGGAAGGGCCGGGGAGCTGTTTTTT. The variable domain in full, completed from reference TRBV25-1 and TRBJ2-2, reads EADIYQTPRYLVIGTGKKITLECSQTMGHDKMYWYQQDPGMELHLIHYSYGVNSTEKGDLSSESTVSRIRTEHFPLTLESARPSHTSQYLCASSPRQGRAGELFFGEGSRLTVL.

The genes are TRBV6-4 and TRBJ1-2, with 10 bases fitting TRBD1. Per the germline V gene, CDR1 is MRHNA and CDR2 is SNTAGT. The length of the CDR3 is 15 residues. V shed 6 bases and J 8 bases; nucleotides not matched to a gene: 12. The CDR3 nucleotides read TGTGCCAGCAGCCCTACCGGTGACAGGGGGCAAGGCTACACCTTC. Translation: CASSPTGDRGQGYTF.

The chain carries TRBV6-4 and TRBJ2-7; D call uncertain. Trimming shortened V by 0 bases and J by 7 bases, and 10 bases separated the two germline ends. This CDR3 has 13 amino acids. Germline loops: CDR1 MRHNA, CDR2 SNTAGT. DNA for the CDR3: TGTGCCAGCAGTGACTCCGAAGGGCGTGAGCAGTACTTC. This encodes CASSDSEGREQYF.

The chain combines TRBV9 with TRBJ1-4; D perhaps matches TRBD1 (5 bases). This CDR3 contains 14 residues. In germline, CDR1 is SGDLS, CDR2 YYNGEE. The V end lost 0 bases, the J end lost 7 bases, and 10 bases lay between the germline ends. This CDR3 reads CASSVEGSREKLFF. The CDR3 coding sequence is TGTGCCAGCAGCGTAGAGGGGAGTCGTGAAAAACTGTTTTTT.

This clone showed up just once. The V gene is TRBV14, the J gene TRBJ2-4, with D perhaps matching TRBD2 (6 bases). The CDR3 consists of 13 residues. With 4 bases removed from V and 9 bases from J, the gap between germline ends came to 13 bases. Germline V gene sequence: CDR1 SGHDN, CDR2 FVKESK. The CDR3 DNA is TGTGCCAGCAGCCGGCCGGGGGTCCCCATTCAGTACTTC. It specifies CASSRPGVPIQYF. Full variable domain (rest looked up from reference TRBV14 and TRBJ2-4): EAGVTQFPSHSVIEKGQTVTLRCDPISGHDNLYWYRRVMGKEIKFLLHFVKESKQDESGMPNNRFLAERTGGTYSTLKVQPAELEDSGVYFCASSRPGVPIQYFGAGTRLSVL.

This CDR3 reads CASRTPTGSGANVLTF. CDR3 bases: TGTGCCAGTAGGACTCCGACAGGGTCTGGGGCCAACGTCCTGACTTTC. V gene TRBV19 combines with J gene TRBJ2-6; 7 bases align to TRBD1. With V trimmed by 6 bases and J by 1 base, 6 bases remained unmatched. From germline, CDR1 is LNHDA and CDR2 SQIVND (reference sequence). The CDR3 sequence is 16 residues long.

This chain links TRBV28 with TRBJ2-4; D not resolved. This CDR3 contains 15 residues. The germline V and J ends were trimmed by 3 bases and 0 bases, with 9 bases remaining between them. Per germline, CDR1 MDHEN and CDR2 SYDVKM. Written as DNA, the CDR3 is TGTGCCAGCAGTTTTATCAGACTAGCCAAAAACATTCAGTACTTC. Amino acid sequence: CASSFIRLAKNIQYF.

The rearrangement joins TRBV12-5 to TRBJ2-3, with no clear D. The CDR3 covers 10 residues. Deletions cut 9 bases from V and 6 bases from J, with 7 bases between. CDR1 and CDR2 from the germline V gene are LGHNT and FRNRAP. This chain's CDR3 is CASVGDTQYF. CDR3 coding DNA: TGTGCTAGCGTAGGGGATACGCAGTATTTT. Full variable domain (outside the CDR3, taken from reference TRBV12-5 and TRBJ2-3): DARVTQTPRHKVTEMGQEVTMRCQPILGHNTVFWYRQTMMQGLELLAYFRNRAPLDDSGMPKDRFSAEMPDATLATLKIQPSEPRDSAVYFCASVGDTQYFGPGTRLTVL.

V is TRBV19 and J is TRBJ2-1, with D possibly matching TRBD2 (5 bases). Trimming left V 2 bases short and J 4 bases short, with 18 bases between. The CDR3 runs 17 residues. Germline CDR1 is LNHDA and CDR2 is SQIVND (reference sequence). In DNA, the CDR3 is TGTGCCAGTAGTATAAGAATAAAATCGGGGAGTTACAATGAGCAGTTCTTC. This sequence encodes CASSIRIKSGSYNEQFF.

V is TRBV28 and J is TRBJ1-1, with 8 bases identical to TRBD1. The junction had 10 bases not matched to a gene; V was cut back by 3 bases and J by 4 bases. This CDR3 comprises 16 residues. Germline lookup yields CDR1 MDHEN and CDR2 SYDVKM. For the CDR3, the DNA is TGTGCCAGCAGTTTGTTTGCAGGGGGCAGGGCCACTGAAGCTTTCTTT. Amino acids: CASSLFAGGRATEAFF.